This T cell receptor beta chain was identified during a study of cytotoxic CD8 clonotypes in ibrutinib-treated CLL (dated by TCRdb to the early 2020s). About the investigation overall: In this cohort, over 14 patients were treatment-naive and ten to eleven were relapsed/refractory, while around 17 had unmutated IGHV. Response samples were obtained after a median of around eleven months of treatment, with a range of about 6 to 40 months. Patients were still on ibrutinib when every remission and progressive disease sample was collected. Cryopreserved peripheral blood mononuclear cells were collected before treatment, at response, and at either disease progression or sustained remission. Responses were partial in some 24 patients and complete in 2; after median around 68 months follow-up, about 15 stayed in remission and about twelve progressed. Of the 86 participants in the trial, 25 to 30 had longitudinal samples available. Samples averaged 255,043 productive templates and 94,082 productive rearrangements. Paper-wide results and their limitations: At baseline, clonality was higher than in age-matched healthy donors and showed a strong correlation with circulating CD8+ T-cell counts. Clonality increased at ibrutinib response, stayed stable in sustained remission, and fell back toward baseline at progression. Sampling times were not matched between patients in sustained remission and patients whose disease was progressing, and lymph node repertoires were not examined. Public clonotypes were rare and either contracted or stayed stable during treatment, and the rise in clonality at ibrutinib response reflected the expansion of private clonotypes.

From the germline V gene, CDR1 is SNHLY and CDR2 is FYNNEI. The CDR3 runs 15 residues from the cysteine to the phenylalanine. Solely the CDR3 DNA is kept, with 45 bases framed from the first base. At the junction V is shortened by 5 bases and J by 3 bases; bases outside the gene matches: 3. The time point label on this specimen signifies: approximately 2 years on ibrutinib. For TCR beta library preparation, approximately 2 micrograms of genomic DNA were isolated from cryopreserved PBMCs. Longitudinal blood samples from CLL patients on ibrutinib monotherapy underwent high-throughput TCR beta sequencing. The patients took part in an open-label, single-center phase 2 trial of ibrutinib monotherapy. The goal of deep resolution MiSeq sequencing was a depth between 1 in 1 million and 1 in 200,000 T cells, and coverage averaged 10x per clonotype. The immunoSEQ hsTCRB Kit was used to generate TCR beta libraries. As for the original processing: ImmunoSEQ Data Assistant and ImmunoSEQ Analyzer were used for data analysis, and V, D and J genes were assigned according to IMGT definitions. Clonality, which ranges from 0 to 1, was calculated by subtracting the normalized Shannon entropy of productive rearrangement frequencies from one. Public clonotype analysis was restricted to overrepresented clonotypes comprising at least 0.05% of each patient's repertoire. About a dozen repertoires from age-matched healthy donors, obtained from immuneACCESS, served as clonality controls. Held by TCRdb, this immuneACCESS table contains in-frame sequences only and omits some clones. Under half of the omission traces to an unresolved V gene where checked; the cause of the rest is unknown. The D gene and trimming were derived from the DNA, and the V and J assignments and clone size from that table. The sample table records hundreds of thousands of clones; 60% to 75% of these occur just once. The ten top clones hold 15% of the sample.

About this clone: No cognate antigen has been identified for it. It has no much larger one-base neighbor in the sample; base qualities were not kept.

The sequence was obtained from a human donor with chronic lymphocytic leukemia. The sequencing here drew on PBMCs, taken after 24 months of ibrutinib treatment. The chain employs TRBV2 and TRBJ2-1; 11 bases in the junction line up with TRBD1. The DNA sequence follows: TGTGCCAGCAGTCGGGACAGGGGGGGCTACAATGAGCAGTTCTTC. This codes for CASSRDRGGYNEQFF.